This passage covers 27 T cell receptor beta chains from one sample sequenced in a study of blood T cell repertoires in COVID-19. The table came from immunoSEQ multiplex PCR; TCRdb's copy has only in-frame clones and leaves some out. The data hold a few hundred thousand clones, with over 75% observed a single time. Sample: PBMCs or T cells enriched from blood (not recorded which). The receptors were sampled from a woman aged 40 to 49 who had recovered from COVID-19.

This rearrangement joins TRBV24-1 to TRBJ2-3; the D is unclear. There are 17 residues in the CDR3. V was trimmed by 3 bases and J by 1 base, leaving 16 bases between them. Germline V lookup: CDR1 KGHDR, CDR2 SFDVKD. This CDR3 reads CATSDNSKGARTDTQYF. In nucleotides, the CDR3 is TGTGCCACCAGTGATAACTCAAAAGGAGCTCGCACAGATACGCAGTATTTT.

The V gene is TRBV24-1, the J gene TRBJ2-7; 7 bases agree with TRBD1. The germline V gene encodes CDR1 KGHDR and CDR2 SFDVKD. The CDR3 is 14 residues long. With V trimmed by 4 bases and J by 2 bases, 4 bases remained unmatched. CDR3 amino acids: CATSESGQPYEQYF. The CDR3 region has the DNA TGTGCCACCAGTGAGTCGGGACAGCCCTACGAGCAGTACTTC.

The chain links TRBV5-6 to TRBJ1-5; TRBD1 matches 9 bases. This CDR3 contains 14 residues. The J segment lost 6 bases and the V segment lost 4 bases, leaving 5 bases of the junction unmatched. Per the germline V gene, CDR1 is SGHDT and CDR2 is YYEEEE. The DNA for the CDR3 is TGTGCCAGCAGCCTGGGACAGGGTAGTCAGCCCCAGCATTTT. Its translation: CASSLGQGSQPQHF.

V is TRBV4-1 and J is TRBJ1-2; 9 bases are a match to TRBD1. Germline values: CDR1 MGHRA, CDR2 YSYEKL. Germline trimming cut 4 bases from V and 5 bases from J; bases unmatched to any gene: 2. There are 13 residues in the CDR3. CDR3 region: CASSRTGAYGYTF. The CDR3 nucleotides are TGCGCCAGCAGCCGGACAGGGGCGTATGGCTACACCTTC.

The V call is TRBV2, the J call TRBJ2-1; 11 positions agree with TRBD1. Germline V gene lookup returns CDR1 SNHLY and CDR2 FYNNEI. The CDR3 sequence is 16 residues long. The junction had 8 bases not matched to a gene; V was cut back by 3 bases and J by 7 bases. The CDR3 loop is CASSDGDRGNLNEQFF. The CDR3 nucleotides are TGTGCCAGCAGTGATGGGGACAGGGGGAACCTGAATGAGCAGTTCTTC.

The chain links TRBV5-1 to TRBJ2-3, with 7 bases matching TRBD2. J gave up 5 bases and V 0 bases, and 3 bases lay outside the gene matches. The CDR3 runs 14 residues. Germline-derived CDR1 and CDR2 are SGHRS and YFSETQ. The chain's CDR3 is CASSLVAGEDTQYF. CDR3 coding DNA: TGCGCCAGCAGCTTGGTGGCGGGAGAAGATACGCAGTATTTT. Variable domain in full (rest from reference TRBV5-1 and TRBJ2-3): KAGVTQTPRYLIKTRGQQVTLSCSPISGHRSVSWYQQTPGQGLQFLFEYFSETQRNKGNFPGRFSGRQFSNSRSEMNVSTLELGDSALYLCASSLVAGEDTQYFGPGTRLTVL.

The CDR3 DNA follows: TGTGCCAGTAACGAGGGTAGTGGCTACACCTTC. It encodes CASNEGSGYTF. The rearrangement joins TRBV19 to TRBJ1-2; D is uncertain. The CDR3 is 11 amino acids. Between the trimmed V and J ends, which lost 7 bases and 7 bases, there was a span of 10 bases. Germline V lookup: CDR1 LNHDA, CDR2 SQIVND (reference sequence).

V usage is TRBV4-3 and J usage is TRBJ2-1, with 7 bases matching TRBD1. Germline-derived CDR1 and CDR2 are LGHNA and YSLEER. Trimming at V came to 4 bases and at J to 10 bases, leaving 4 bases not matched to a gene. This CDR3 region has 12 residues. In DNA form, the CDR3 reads TGCGCCAGCAGCCTAGGGGGCAGGGAGCAGTTCTTC. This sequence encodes CASSLGGREQFF.

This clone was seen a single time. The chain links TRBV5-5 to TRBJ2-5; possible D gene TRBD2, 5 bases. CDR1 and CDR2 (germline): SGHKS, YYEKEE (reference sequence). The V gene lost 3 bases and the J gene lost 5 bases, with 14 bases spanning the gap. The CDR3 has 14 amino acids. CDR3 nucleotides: TGTGCCAGCAGCTCCCTGTCGGGGTACGAGACCCAGTACTTC. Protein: CASSSLSGYETQYF.

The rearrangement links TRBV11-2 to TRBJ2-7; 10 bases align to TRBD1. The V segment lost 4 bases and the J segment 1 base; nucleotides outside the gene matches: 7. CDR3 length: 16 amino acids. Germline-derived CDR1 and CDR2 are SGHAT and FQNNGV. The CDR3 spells CASSSGQGSLSYEQYF. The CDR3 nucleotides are TGTGCCAGCAGCTCGGGACAGGGGAGTCTGTCCTACGAGCAGTACTTC.

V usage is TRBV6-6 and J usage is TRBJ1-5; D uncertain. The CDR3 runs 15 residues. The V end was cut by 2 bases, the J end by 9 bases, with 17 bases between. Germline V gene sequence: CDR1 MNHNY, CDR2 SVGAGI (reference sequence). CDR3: CASSYDPEVSWPQHF. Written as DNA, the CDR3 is TGTGCCAGCAGTTACGACCCCGAGGTTTCTTGGCCCCAGCATTTT.

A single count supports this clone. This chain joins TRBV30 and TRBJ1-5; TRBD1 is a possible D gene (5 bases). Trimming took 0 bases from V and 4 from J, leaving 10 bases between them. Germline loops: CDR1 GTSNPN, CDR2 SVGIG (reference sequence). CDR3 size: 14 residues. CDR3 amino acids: CAWSVMGGNQPQHF. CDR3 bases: TGTGCCTGGAGTGTAATGGGGGGGAATCAGCCCCAGCATTTT.

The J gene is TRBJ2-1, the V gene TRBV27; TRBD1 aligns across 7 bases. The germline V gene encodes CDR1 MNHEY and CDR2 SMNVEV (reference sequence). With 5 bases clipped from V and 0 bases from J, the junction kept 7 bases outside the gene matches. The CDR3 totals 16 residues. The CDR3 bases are TGTGCCAGCAGTACCAACAGGGGCTACTCCTACAATGAGCAGTTCTTC. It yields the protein CASSTNRGYSYNEQFF.

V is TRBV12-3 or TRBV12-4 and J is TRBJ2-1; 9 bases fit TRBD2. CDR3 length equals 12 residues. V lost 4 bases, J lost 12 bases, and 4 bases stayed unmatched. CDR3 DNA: TGTGCCAGCAGTTGGGGCGGGAGGGGGCAGTTCTTC. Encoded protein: CASSWGGRGQFF.

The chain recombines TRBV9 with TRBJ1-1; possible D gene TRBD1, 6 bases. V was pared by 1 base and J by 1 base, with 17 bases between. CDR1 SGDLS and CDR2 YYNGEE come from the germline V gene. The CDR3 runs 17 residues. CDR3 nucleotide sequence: TGTGCCAGCAGCGTAATGCCCCGGGGGGGCACGAACACTGAAGCTTTCTTT. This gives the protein CASSVMPRGGTNTEAFF.

DNA of the CDR3: TGCGCCAGTGGACAGGGGAGTCAGCCCCAGCATTTT. Translated, it gives CASGQGSQPQHF. V usage is TRBV10-2 and J usage is TRBJ1-5; TRBD1 matches at 9 bases. Germline CDR1 WSHSY, CDR2 SAAADI. The CDR3 extends over 12 amino acids. V dropped 9 bases and J dropped 6; count of bases not matched to a gene: 3.

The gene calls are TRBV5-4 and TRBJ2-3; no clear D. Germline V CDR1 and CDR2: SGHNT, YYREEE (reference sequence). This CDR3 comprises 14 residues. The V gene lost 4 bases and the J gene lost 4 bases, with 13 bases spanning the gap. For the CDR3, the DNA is TGTGCCAGCAGCGGGTTTAACGCGGCAGATACGCAGTATTTT. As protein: CASSGFNAADTQYF.

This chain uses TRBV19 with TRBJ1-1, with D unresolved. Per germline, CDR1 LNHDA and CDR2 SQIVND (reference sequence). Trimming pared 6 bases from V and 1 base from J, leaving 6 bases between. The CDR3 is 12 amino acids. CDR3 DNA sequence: TGTGCCAGTAGGTTACAGAACACTGAAGCTTTCTTT. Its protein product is CASRLQNTEAFF.

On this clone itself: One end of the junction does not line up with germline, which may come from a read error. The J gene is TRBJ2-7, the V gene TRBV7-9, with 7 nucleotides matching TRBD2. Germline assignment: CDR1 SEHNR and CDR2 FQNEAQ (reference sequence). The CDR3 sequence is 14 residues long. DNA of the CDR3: TGTGCCAGCAGCTCTCGTCCCGCGGGAGCCAGATTCGATTTC. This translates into CASSSRPAGARFDF.

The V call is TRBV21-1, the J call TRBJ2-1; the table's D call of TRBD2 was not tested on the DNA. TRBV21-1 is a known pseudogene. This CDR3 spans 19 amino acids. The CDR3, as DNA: TGTGCCAGCAAAGGAAAGGAGCTAGCGGGAGTGTCAGCTCAGGGTGAGCAGTTCTTC. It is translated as CASKGKELAGVSAQGEQFF.

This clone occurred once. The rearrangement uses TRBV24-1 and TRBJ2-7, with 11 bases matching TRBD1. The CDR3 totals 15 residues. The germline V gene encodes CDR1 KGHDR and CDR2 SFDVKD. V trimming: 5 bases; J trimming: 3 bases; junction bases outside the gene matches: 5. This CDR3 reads CATSAPGTGGYEQYF. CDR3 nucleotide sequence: TGTGCCACCAGTGCTCCCGGGACAGGGGGCTACGAGCAGTACTTC.

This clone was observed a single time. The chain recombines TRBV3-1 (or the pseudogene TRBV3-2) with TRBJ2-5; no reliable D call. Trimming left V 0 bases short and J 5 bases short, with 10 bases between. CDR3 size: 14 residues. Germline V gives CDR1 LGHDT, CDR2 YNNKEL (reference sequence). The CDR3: CASSQDHTGETQYF. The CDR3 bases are TGTGCCAGCAGCCAAGATCACACCGGGGAGACCCAGTACTTC.

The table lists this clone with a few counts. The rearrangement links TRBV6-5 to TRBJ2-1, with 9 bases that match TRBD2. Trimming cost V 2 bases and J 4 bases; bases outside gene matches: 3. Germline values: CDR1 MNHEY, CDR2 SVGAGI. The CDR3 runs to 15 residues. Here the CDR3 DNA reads TGTGCCAGCAGTTACGGACTAGCGCCGTACAATGAGCAGTTCTTC. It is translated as CASSYGLAPYNEQFF.

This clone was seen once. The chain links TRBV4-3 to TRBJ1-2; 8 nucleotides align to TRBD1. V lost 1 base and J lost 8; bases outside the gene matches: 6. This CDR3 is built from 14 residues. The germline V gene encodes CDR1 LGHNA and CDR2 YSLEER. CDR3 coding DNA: TGCGCCAGCAGCCAAGGGGACAGGCTGGGGGGCTACACCTTC. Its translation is CASSQGDRLGGYTF.

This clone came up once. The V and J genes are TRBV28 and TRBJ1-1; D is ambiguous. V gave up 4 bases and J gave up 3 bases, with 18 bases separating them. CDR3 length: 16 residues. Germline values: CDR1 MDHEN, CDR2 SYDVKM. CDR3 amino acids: CASSSMPRGRDTEAFF. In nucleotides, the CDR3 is TGTGCCAGCAGTTCTATGCCCCGAGGTCGGGACACTGAAGCTTTCTTT.

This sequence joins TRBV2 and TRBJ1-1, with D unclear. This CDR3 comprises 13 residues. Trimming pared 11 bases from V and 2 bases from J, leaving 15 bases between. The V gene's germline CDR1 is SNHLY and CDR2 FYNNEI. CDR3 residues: CAVLQQFNTEAFF. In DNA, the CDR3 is TGTGCCGTTCTACAGCAATTTAACACTGAAGCTTTCTTT.

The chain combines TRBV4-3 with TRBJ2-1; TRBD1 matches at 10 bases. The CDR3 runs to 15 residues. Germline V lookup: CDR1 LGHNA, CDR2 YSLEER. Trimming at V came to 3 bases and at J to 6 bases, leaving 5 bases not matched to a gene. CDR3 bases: TGCGCCAGCAGCCACAGACAGGGGGCGGGCAATGAGCAGTTCTTC. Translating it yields CASSHRQGAGNEQFF.